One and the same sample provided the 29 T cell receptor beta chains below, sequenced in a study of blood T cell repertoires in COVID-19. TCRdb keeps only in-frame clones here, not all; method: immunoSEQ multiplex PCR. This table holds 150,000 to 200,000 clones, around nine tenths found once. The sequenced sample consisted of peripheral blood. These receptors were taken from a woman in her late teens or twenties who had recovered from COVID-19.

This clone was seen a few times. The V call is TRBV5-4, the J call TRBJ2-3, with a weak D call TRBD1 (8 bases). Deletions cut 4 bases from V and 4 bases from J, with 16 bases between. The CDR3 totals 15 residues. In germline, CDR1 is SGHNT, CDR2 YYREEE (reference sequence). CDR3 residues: CASSAITGGADTQYF. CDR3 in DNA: TGTGCCAGCAGCGCTATCACAGGGGGGGCAGATACGCAGTATTTT.

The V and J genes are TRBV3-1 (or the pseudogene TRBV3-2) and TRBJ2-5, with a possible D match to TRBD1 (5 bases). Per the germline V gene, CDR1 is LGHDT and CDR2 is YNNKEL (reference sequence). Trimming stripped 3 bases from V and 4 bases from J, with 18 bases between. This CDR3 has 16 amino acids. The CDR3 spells CASSQLRTGSGETQYF. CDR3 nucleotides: TGTGCCAGCAGCCAGCTTCGAACAGGTTCGGGAGAGACCCAGTACTTC.

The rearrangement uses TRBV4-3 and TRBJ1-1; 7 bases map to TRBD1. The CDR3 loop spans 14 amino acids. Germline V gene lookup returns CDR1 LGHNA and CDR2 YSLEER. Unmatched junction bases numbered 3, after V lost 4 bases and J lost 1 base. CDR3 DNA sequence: TGCGCCAGCAGCCGCTGGACAGGGAACACTGAAGCTTTCTTT. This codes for CASSRWTGNTEAFF.

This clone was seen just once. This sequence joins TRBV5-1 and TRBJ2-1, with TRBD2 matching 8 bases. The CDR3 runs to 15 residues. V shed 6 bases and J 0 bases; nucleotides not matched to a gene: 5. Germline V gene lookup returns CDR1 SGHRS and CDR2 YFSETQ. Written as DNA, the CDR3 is TGCGCCAGCAACCAAGGACTAGCCTCCTACAATGAGCAGTTCTTC. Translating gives CASNQGLASYNEQFF. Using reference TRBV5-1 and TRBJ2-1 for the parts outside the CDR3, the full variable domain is KAGVTQTPRYLIKTRGQQVTLSCSPISGHRSVSWYQQTPGQGLQFLFEYFSETQRNKGNFPGRFSGRQFSNSRSEMNVSTLELGDSALYLCASNQGLASYNEQFFGPGTRLTVL.

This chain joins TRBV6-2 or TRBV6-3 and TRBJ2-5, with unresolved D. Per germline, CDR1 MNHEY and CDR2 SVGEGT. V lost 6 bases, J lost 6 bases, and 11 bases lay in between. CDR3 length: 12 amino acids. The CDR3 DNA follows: TGTGCCAGCAGCTCCCCGGTCCAGACCCAGTACTTC. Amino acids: CASSSPVQTQYF.

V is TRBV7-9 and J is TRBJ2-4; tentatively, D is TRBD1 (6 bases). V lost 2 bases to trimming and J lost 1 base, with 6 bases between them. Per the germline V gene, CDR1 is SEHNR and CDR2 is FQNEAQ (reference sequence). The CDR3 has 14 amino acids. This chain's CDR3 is CASSLQGAKNIQYF. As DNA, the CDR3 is TGTGCCAGCAGCTTACAGGGGGCCAAAAACATTCAGTACTTC.

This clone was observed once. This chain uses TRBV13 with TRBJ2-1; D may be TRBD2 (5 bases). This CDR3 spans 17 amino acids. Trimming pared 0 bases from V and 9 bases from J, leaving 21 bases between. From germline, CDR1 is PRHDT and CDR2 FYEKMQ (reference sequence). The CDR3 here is CASSLGRELGFVGEQFF. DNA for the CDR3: TGTGCCAGCAGCTTAGGCCGCGAACTAGGTTTTGTCGGTGAGCAGTTCTTC.

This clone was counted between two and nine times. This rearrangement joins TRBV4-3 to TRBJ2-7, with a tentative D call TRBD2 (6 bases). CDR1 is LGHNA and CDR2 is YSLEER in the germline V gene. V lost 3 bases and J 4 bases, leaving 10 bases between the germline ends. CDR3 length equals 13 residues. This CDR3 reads CASSQRLGYEQYV. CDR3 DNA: TGCGCCAGCAGCCAGCGACTAGGTTACGAGCAGTACGTC.

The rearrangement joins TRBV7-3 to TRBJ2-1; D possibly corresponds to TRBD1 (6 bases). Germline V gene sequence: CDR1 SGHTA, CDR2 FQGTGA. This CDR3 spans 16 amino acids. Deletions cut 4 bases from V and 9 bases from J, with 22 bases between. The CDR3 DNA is TGTGCCAGCAGCTCCAATCCAGGGGCCATACCTGGTGAGCAGTTCTTC. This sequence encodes CASSSNPGAIPGEQFF.

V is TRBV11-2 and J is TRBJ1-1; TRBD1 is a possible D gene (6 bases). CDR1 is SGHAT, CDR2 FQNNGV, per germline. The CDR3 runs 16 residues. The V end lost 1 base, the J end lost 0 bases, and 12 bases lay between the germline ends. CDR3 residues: CASSLGAEGVNTEAFF. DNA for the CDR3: TGTGCCAGCAGCTTAGGGGCCGAGGGGGTGAACACTGAAGCTTTCTTT.

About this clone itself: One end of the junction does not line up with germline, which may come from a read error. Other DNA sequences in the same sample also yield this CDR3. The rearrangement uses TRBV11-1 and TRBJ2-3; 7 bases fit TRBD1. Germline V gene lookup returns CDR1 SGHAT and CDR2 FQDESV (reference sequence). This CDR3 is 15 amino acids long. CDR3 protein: CASSFLGQSTDTQYF. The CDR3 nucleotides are TGTGCCAGCAGCTTTCTGGGACAGAGCACGGATACGCAGTATTTT.

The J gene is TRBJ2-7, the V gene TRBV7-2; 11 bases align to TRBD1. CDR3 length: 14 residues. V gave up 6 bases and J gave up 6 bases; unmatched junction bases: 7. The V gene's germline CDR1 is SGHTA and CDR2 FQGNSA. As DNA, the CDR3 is TGTGCCAGCAGTGAGGACAGGGGGCCCAGCGAGCAGTACTTC. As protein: CASSEDRGPSEQYF.

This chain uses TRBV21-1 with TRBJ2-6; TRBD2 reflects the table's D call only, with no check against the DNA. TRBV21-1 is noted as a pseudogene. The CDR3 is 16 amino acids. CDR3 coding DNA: TGTGCCAGCAGCAAATCGGGGGGGCCTGGGGCCAACGTCCTGACTTTC. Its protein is CASSKSGGPGANVLTF.

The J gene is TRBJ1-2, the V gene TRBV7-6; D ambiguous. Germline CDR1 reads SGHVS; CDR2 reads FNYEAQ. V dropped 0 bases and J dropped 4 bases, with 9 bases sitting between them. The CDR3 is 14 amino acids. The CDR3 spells CASSLADHGYGYTF. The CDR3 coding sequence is TGTGCCAGCAGCTTAGCAGATCACGGCTATGGCTACACCTTC.

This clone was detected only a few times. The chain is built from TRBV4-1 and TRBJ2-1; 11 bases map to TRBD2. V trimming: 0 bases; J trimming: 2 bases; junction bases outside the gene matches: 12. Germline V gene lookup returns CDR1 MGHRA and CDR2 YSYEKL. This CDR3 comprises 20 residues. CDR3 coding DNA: TGCGCCAGCAGCCAAGATCGGAATAGCGGGAGGGCCAGTGCCTACAATGAGCAGTTCTTC. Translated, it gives CASSQDRNSGRASAYNEQFF.

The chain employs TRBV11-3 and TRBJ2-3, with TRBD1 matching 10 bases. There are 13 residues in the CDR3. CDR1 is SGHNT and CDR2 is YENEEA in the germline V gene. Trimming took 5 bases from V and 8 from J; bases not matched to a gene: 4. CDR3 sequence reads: CASSPGTGATQYF. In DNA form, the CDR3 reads TGTGCCAGCAGCCCGGGGACAGGGGCTACGCAGTATTTT.

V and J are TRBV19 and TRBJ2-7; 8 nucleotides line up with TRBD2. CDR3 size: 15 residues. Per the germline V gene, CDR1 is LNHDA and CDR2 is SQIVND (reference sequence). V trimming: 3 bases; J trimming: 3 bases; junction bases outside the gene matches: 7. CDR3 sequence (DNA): TGTGCCAGTAGTATCGTACTAGCGGAGAACTACGAGCAGTACTTC. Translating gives CASSIVLAENYEQYF.

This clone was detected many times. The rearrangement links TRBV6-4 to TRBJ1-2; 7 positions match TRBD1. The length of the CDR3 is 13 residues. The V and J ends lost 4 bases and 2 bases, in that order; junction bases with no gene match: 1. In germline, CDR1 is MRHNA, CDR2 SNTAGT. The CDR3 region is CASSAQGNYGYTF. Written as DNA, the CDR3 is TGTGCCAGCAGTGCACAGGGGAACTATGGCTACACCTTC.

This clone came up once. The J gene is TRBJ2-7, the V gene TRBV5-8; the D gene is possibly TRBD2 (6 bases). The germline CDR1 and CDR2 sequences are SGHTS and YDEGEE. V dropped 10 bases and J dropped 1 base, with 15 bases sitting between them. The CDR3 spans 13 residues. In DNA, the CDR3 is TGTGCCTCCGAGGGAGGAAAGTCCTACGAGCAGTACTTC. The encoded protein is CASEGGKSYEQYF.

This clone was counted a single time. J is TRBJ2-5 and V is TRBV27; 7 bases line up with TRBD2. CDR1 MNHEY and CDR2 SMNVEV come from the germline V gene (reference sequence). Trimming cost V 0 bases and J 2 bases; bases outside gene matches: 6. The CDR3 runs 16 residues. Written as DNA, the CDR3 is TGTGCCAGCAGTTTATCGATCGCTAGCGGTCAAGAGACCCAGTACTTC. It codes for CASSLSIASGQETQYF.

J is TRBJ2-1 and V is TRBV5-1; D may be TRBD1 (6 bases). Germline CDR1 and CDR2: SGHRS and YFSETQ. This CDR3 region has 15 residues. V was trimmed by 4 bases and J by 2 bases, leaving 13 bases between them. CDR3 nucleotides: TGCGCCAGCAGCGCCGAACAGGGAGCCTACAATGAGCAGTTCTTC. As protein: CASSAEQGAYNEQFF.

The CDR3 DNA follows: TGTGCCAGCAGCCAGACTAGCGGGGGGCCGGCGTTCGAGCAGTACTTC. Its translation is CASSQTSGGPAFEQYF. This chain joins TRBV5-8 and TRBJ2-7; 13 bases map to TRBD2. After removal of 4 bases from V and 6 bases from J, the junction contained 10 bases not matched to a gene. The germline V gene has CDR1 SGHTS and CDR2 YDEGEE. The CDR3 extends over 16 amino acids.

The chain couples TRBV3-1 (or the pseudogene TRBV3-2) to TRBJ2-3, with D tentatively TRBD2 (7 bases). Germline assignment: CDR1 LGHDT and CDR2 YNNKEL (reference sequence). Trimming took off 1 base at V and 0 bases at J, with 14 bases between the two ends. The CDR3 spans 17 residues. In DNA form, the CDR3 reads TGTGCCAGCAGCCAAGTGGGGAGGGGGGGTAGCACAGATACGCAGTATTTT. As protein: CASSQVGRGGSTDTQYF.

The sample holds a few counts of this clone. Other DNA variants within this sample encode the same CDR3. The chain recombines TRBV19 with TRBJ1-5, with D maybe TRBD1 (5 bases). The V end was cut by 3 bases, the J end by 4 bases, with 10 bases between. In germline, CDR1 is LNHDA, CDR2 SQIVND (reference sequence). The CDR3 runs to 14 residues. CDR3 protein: CASSIAAGNQPQHF. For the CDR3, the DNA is TGTGCCAGTAGTATTGCGGCAGGGAATCAGCCCCAGCATTTT.

The CDR3 DNA reads TGTGCCAGCATAGGGCGGGACTCAGATACGCAGTATTTT. Amino acid sequence: CASIGRDSDTQYF. V is TRBV7-9 and J is TRBJ2-3; D might be TRBD2 (6 bases). The CDR3 loop spans 13 amino acids. The V end lost 7 bases, the J end lost 4 bases, and 12 bases lay between the germline ends. The germline gives CDR1 SEHNR, CDR2 FQNEAQ (reference sequence).

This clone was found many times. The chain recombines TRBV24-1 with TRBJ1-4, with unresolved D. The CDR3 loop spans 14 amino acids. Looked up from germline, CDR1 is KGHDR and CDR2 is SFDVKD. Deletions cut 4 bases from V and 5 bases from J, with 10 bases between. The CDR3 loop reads CATSDTRSNEKLFF. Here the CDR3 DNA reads TGTGCCACCAGTGACACGAGGTCGAATGAAAAACTGTTTTTT.

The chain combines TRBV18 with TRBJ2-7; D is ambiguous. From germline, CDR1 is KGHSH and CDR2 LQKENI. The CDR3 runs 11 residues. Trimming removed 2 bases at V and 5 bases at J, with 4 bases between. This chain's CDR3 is CASSPDNEQYF. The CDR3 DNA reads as TGTGCCAGCTCACCAGACAACGAGCAGTACTTC.

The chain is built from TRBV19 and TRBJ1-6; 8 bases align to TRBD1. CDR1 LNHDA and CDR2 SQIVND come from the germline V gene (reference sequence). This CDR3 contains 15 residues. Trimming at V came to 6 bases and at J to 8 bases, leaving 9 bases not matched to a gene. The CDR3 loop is CASSTAGGVYSPLHF. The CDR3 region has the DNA TGTGCCAGTAGCACTGCAGGGGGCGTATATTCACCCCTCCACTTT.

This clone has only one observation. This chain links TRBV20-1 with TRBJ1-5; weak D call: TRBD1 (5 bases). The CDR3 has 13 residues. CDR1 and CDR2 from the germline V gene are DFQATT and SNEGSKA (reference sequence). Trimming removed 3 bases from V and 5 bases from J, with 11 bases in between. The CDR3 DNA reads TGCAGTGCTAGTCGGGGGAGAGATCAGCCCCAGCATTTT. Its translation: CSASRGRDQPQHF.